Listed here are 15 T cell receptor beta chains from one sample, sequenced in a study of T-cell memory formation after mild COVID-19. TCRdb reprocessed the 5' RACE reads with MiXCR, giving one entry per CDR3 protein. The table lists some 100,000 distinct CDR3 sequences, roughly 11% of them singletons. The sequenced sample consisted of PBMCs or a T cell subset sorted from them (not recorded which). The receptors derive from a man aged 18 to 29 who had mild COVID-19 (a few samples of this study predate the infection). Cell type and time point are not known.

This clonotype was recorded a few times. The rearrangement uses TRBV7-9 and TRBJ2-7; 7 positions agree with TRBD2. CDR3 size: 11 residues. Germline CDR1 reads SEHNR; CDR2 reads FQNEAQ (reference sequence). The CDR3 DNA reads as TGTGCCAGCAGCCCGGGACTATCACTCTTTGTC. It translates to CASSPGLSLFV.

The chain couples TRBV27 to TRBJ1-5, with TRBD1 matching over 11 bases. V shed 5 bases, J shed 7 bases, and the junction held 10 bases outside the gene matches. CDR1 is MNHEY and CDR2 is SMNVEV in the germline V gene (reference sequence). CDR3 size: 16 residues. CDR3 residues: CASSPWTGGLGQPQHF. DNA of the CDR3: TGTGCCAGCAGTCCATGGACAGGGGGCTTGGGACAGCCCCAGCATTTT.

This clonotype was seen a handful of times. This sequence joins TRBV12-3 or TRBV12-4 and TRBJ2-3; D may correspond to TRBD1 or TRBD2 (6 bases each). The CDR3 is 14 residues long. V lost 1 base to trimming and J lost 6 bases, with 11 bases between them. This chain's CDR3 is CASSLGLGGDTQYF. CDR3 DNA: TGTGCCAGCAGTTTAGGACTAGGGGGGGATACGCAGTATTTT.

This clonotype was recorded many times. The V call is TRBV5-5, the J call TRBJ2-3, with D uncertain. The germline CDR1 and CDR2 sequences are SGHKS and YYEKEE (reference sequence). The germline V and J ends were trimmed by 1 base and 0 bases, with 9 bases remaining between them. The length of the CDR3 is 15 residues. The CDR3 reads CASSLQPGSTDTQYF. CDR3 sequence (DNA): TGTGCCAGCAGCTTGCAGCCAGGCAGCACAGATACGCAGTATTTT.

J is TRBJ2-2 and V is TRBV27, with D perhaps matching TRBD1 or TRBD2 (5 bases each). Trimming pared 7 bases from V and 4 bases from J, leaving 16 bases between. Germline lookup yields CDR1 MNHEY and CDR2 SMNVEV (reference sequence). The CDR3 loop spans 15 amino acids. CDR3 sequence: CASKSTGGPTGELFF. DNA for the CDR3: TGTGCCAGCAAAAGTACAGGAGGACCCACCGGGGAGCTGTTTTTT.

The rearrangement links TRBV24-1 to TRBJ2-1; D is unresolved. The CDR3 totals 14 residues. V was shortened by 3 bases and J by 6 bases, with 11 bases between the two germline ends. In germline, CDR1 is KGHDR, CDR2 SFDVKD. This CDR3 reads CATSDLYLPNEQFF. The CDR3 bases are TGTGCCACCAGTGATCTGTACCTTCCCAATGAGCAGTTCTTC.

This clonotype showed up just a few times. The chain uses TRBV5-1 and TRBJ2-3; no clear D. The ends were cut back, 3 bases at V and 4 bases at J, with 15 bases in the middle. This CDR3 contains 15 residues. Germline loops: CDR1 SGHRS, CDR2 YFSETQ. The CDR3, as DNA: TGCGCCAGCAGCTCCTATCCTTTAAGCGCAGATACGCAGTATTTT. Its translation is CASSSYPLSADTQYF. Full variable domain (missing parts from reference TRBV5-1 and TRBJ2-3): KAGVTQTPRYLIKTRGQQVTLSCSPISGHRSVSWYQQTPGQGLQFLFEYFSETQRNKGNFPGRFSGRQFSNSRSEMNVSTLELGDSALYLCASSSYPLSADTQYFGPGTRLTVL.

V usage is TRBV7-2 and J usage is TRBJ2-1, with 8 bases identical to TRBD2. Unmatched junction bases numbered 10, after V lost 3 bases and J lost 0 bases. Germline assignment: CDR1 SGHTA and CDR2 FQGNSA. This CDR3 has 18 amino acids. CDR3 in amino acids: CASSFGRGGRSSYNEQFF. For the CDR3, the DNA is TGTGCCAGCAGCTTTGGTCGGGGGGGCAGAAGCTCCTACAATGAGCAGTTCTTC.

In its sample, this clonotype was seen a few times. The rearrangement uses TRBV2 and TRBJ2-3; 8 bases match TRBD1. Trimming cost V 3 bases and J 2 bases; bases outside gene matches: 7. There are 16 residues in the CDR3. Germline CDR1 SNHLY, CDR2 FYNNEI. Here the CDR3 reads CASSDPGQENTDTQYF. For the CDR3, the DNA is TGTGCCAGCAGTGACCCGGGACAGGAAAACACAGATACGCAGTATTTT.

This clonotype was counted only a few times. The chain's CDR3 is CASSTRLKGANIGEQFF. DNA of the CDR3: TGTGCCAGCAGCACCCGTCTTAAGGGGGCGAACATCGGTGAGCAGTTCTTC. This chain joins TRBV9 and TRBJ2-1; TRBD1 agrees at 7 bases. The CDR3 loop spans 17 amino acids. Germline loops: CDR1 SGDLS, CDR2 YYNGEE. V shed 4 bases and J 9 bases; nucleotides not matched to a gene: 19. Full variable domain (remainder filled in from reference TRBV9 and TRBJ2-1): DSGVTQTPKHLITATGQRVTLRCSPRSGDLSVYWYQQSLDQGLQFLIQYYNGEERAKGNILERFSAQQFPDLHSELNLSSLELGDSALYFCASSTRLKGANIGEQFFGPGTRLTVL.

This clonotype has more than one count but fewer than ten. This chain links TRBV7-8 with TRBJ1-1; the D is unclear. The CDR3 has 13 amino acids. Trimming took off 5 bases at V and 1 base at J, with 8 bases between the two ends. Germline V gene data show CDR1 as SGHVS and CDR2 as FQNEAQ. CDR3 DNA sequence: TGTGCCAGCAGCCCTCCACCGAACACTGAAGCTTTCTTT. Its translation: CASSPPPNTEAFF.

V gene TRBV20-1 combines with J gene TRBJ2-2, with TRBD1 identical over 7 bases. The trim removed 4 bases at V and 10 bases at J, leaving 9 bases unmatched. The CDR3 has 13 residues. Germline assignment: CDR1 DFQATT and CDR2 SNEGSKA (reference sequence). CDR3 amino acids: CSAIRMTGKELFF. The CDR3, as DNA: TGCAGTGCTATCCGAATGACAGGGAAGGAGCTGTTTTTT.

This clonotype was detected ten times or more. V and J are TRBV7-6 and TRBJ2-5; TRBD1 matches 8 bases. The CDR3 has 14 residues. V gave up 5 bases and J gave up 1 base; unmatched junction bases: 3. Germline V CDR1 and CDR2: SGHVS, FNYEAQ. The chain's CDR3 is CASSIGQGQETQYF. CDR3 in DNA: TGTGCCAGCAGCATCGGACAGGGCCAAGAGACCCAGTACTTC.

This clonotype was detected only a few times. This rearrangement joins TRBV9 to TRBJ2-1; D ambiguous. Germline CDR1 reads SGDLS; CDR2 reads YYNGEE. The CDR3 has 13 residues. Trimming stripped 0 bases from V and 10 bases from J, with 11 bases between. The chain's CDR3 is CASSVGAALEQFF. The CDR3 DNA follows: TGTGCCAGCAGCGTAGGGGCCGCTTTAGAGCAGTTCTTC. The variable domain in full, with the rest retrieved from reference TRBV9 and TRBJ2-1, is DSGVTQTPKHLITATGQRVTLRCSPRSGDLSVYWYQQSLDQGLQFLIQYYNGEERAKGNILERFSAQQFPDLHSELNLSSLELGDSALYFCASSVGAALEQFFGPGTRLTVL.

CDR3 in DNA: TGTGCCAGCAGTTACTCCCAGGGGAACACCGGGGAGCTGTTTTTT. Translation gives CASSYSQGNTGELFF. This chain connects TRBV6-5 to TRBJ2-2; D perhaps matches TRBD1 (5 bases). There are 15 residues in the CDR3. Trimming stripped 0 bases from V and 1 base from J, with 6 bases between. CDR1 is MNHEY and CDR2 is SVGAGI in the germline V gene.